Presented here are 23 T cell receptor beta chains from one specimen sequenced in a study of T cells in narcolepsy. The data were produced by immunoSEQ multiplex PCR, yet TCRdb's version contains in-frame clones alone and is incomplete. The sample records tens of thousands of clones, about 77% being singletons. Source material: CD45RA- memory CD4+ T cells from PBMCs. The receptor set was obtained from a human donor with narcolepsy.

The chain recombines TRBV2 with TRBJ2-7; 7 bases are shared with TRBD1. Germline CDR1 SNHLY, CDR2 FYNNEI. V dropped 5 bases and J dropped 2; count of bases not matched to a gene: 12. The CDR3 consists of 16 residues. The CDR3 DNA follows: TGTGCCAGCAGTAGGACACCCGGGACAGCTCCCTACGAGCAGTACTTC. It encodes CASSRTPGTAPYEQYF.

V usage is TRBV10-3 and J usage is TRBJ2-3; 15 nucleotides agree with TRBD2. With V trimmed by 11 bases and J by 5 bases, 8 bases remained unmatched. The CDR3 contains 15 residues. The V gene's germline CDR1 is ENHRY and CDR2 SYGVKD. The CDR3 DNA is TGTGCCCTTCGGACTAGCGGGAGGGCCGGAGATACGCAGTATTTT. It specifies CALRTSGRAGDTQYF.

This clone was seen a handful of times. This rearrangement joins TRBV7-9 to TRBJ1-3; TRBD1 matches 7 bases. V gave up 5 bases and J gave up 0 bases; unmatched junction bases: 4. The germline gives CDR1 SEHNR, CDR2 FQNEAQ (reference sequence). The length of the CDR3 is 15 residues. CDR3 sequence (DNA): TGTGCCAGCAGCCCCGGACAGGCCTCTGGAAACACCATATATTTT. Protein: CASSPGQASGNTIYF.

The chain has TRBV6-5 and TRBJ1-2; 8 bases match TRBD1. The V gene end was trimmed by 4 bases and the J gene end by 2 bases; junction bases not matched to a gene: 3. The V gene's germline CDR1 is MNHEY and CDR2 SVGAGI. CDR3 length: 14 residues. The CDR3 sequence is CASSSTGGNYGYTF. CDR3 nucleotide sequence: TGTGCCAGCAGTTCCACAGGGGGAAACTATGGCTACACCTTC.

The chain carries TRBV15 and TRBJ2-5; perhaps TRBD2 as D (5 bases). The J call is uncertain, as TRBJ2-7 better fits the DNA end. This CDR3 region has 15 residues. CDR1 and CDR2 from the germline V gene are LNHNV and YYDKDF (reference sequence). In nucleotides, the CDR3 is TGTGCCACCAGCCGAGGGCAGGATTCGACCTACGAGCAGTACTTC. It encodes CATSRGQDSTYEQYF.

The chain recombines TRBV11-1 with TRBJ1-5; D is possibly TRBD1 (5 bases). Per the germline V gene, CDR1 is SGHAT and CDR2 is FQDESV (reference sequence). With 5 bases removed from V and 2 bases from J, the gap between germline ends came to 13 bases. This CDR3 spans 15 amino acids. The CDR3 is CASSRGTSGNQPQHF. CDR3 nucleotide sequence: TGTGCCAGCAGCCGAGGGACGTCCGGCAATCAGCCCCAGCATTTT.

The chain employs TRBV2 and TRBJ1-6; D is ambiguous. The CDR3 is 14 residues long. V lost 3 bases and J 7 bases, leaving 10 bases between the germline ends. CDR1 is SNHLY, CDR2 FYNNEI, per germline. This chain's CDR3 is CASSDRVGNSPLHF. CDR3 DNA: TGTGCCAGCAGTGATCGGGTGGGGAATTCACCCCTCCACTTT.

This clone has only a few counts. The chain links TRBV7-9 to TRBJ2-3; no clear D gene. V gave up 1 base and J gave up 2 bases, with 10 bases separating them. The germline V gene has CDR1 SEHNR and CDR2 FQNEAQ (reference sequence). CDR3 size: 15 residues. CDR3: CASSLVGETTDTQYF. In DNA, the CDR3 is TGTGCCAGCAGCTTAGTCGGCGAAACCACAGATACGCAGTATTTT.

The V call is TRBV5-6, the J call TRBJ2-1; 7 bases agree with TRBD2. After removal of 1 base from V and 5 bases from J, the junction contained 9 bases not matched to a gene. This CDR3 is built from 16 residues. CDR1 is SGHDT and CDR2 is YYEEEE in the germline V gene. This chain's CDR3 is CASSLKATLADNEQFF. CDR3 bases: TGTGCCAGCAGCTTGAAAGCCACGCTAGCGGACAATGAGCAGTTCTTC. Together with reference TRBV5-6 and TRBJ2-1, the CDR3 gives the full variable domain: DAGVTQSPTHLIKTRGQQVTLRCSPKSGHDTVSWYQQALGQGPQFIFQYYEEEERQRGNFPDRFSGHQFPNYSSELNVNALLLGDSALYLCASSLKATLADNEQFFGPGTRLTVL.

Concerning this clone itself: Within the sample, other DNA sequences also encode this same CDR3. Here the CDR3 reads CASSLAQGGYGYTF. The DNA for the CDR3 is TGCGCCAGCAGCTTGGCGCAGGGTGGCTATGGCTACACCTTC. This chain connects TRBV5-1 to TRBJ1-2; possible D gene TRBD1, 5 bases. Trimming took off 0 bases at V and 4 bases at J, with 10 bases between the two ends. CDR1 is SGHRS and CDR2 is YFSETQ in the germline V gene. This CDR3 is 14 amino acids long. Drawing the rest from reference TRBV5-1 and TRBJ1-2, the complete variable domain is KAGVTQTPRYLIKTRGQQVTLSCSPISGHRSVSWYQQTPGQGLQFLFEYFSETQRNKGNFPGRFSGRQFSNSRSEMNVSTLELGDSALYLCASSLAQGGYGYTFGSGTRLTVV.

The V call is TRBV5-1, the J call TRBJ2-2; 12 nucleotides align to TRBD2. CDR3 length: 15 residues. After removal of 7 bases from V and 4 bases from J, the junction contained 5 bases not matched to a gene. The V gene's germline CDR1 is SGHRS and CDR2 YFSETQ. The CDR3 nucleotides read TGCGCCAGCCAAGGACTAGCGGGAACCACCGGGGAGCTGTTTTTT. As protein: CASQGLAGTTGELFF.

The genes are TRBV7-6 and TRBJ2-1, with TRBD1 matching 7 bases. The germline V gene encodes CDR1 SGHVS and CDR2 FNYEAQ. CDR3 size: 16 residues. The ends lost 8 bases at V and 0 bases at J; junction bases unmatched: 10. This CDR3 reads CASSGQGGSSYNEQFF. In DNA form, the CDR3 reads TGTGCCAGCTCCGGGCAAGGGGGCAGCTCCTACAATGAGCAGTTCTTC.

This chain joins TRBV19 and TRBJ2-3; 12 nucleotides match TRBD2. Trimming removed 8 bases from V and 6 bases from J; junction bases left unmatched: 12. Germline V gives CDR1 LNHDA, CDR2 SQIVND (reference sequence). The CDR3 runs to 16 residues. The CDR3 nucleotides read TGTGCCAGTGCCGCCTCGACTAGCGGGAGAGAGGATACGCAGTATTTT. It is translated as CASAASTSGREDTQYF.

This clone was found once. The chain employs TRBV5-1 and TRBJ2-1; D is tentatively TRBD1 or TRBD2 (6 bases each). V lost 4 bases and J lost 6, with 17 bases in between. This CDR3 comprises 15 residues. Germline CDR1 reads SGHRS; CDR2 reads YFSETQ. The CDR3 bases are TGCGCCAGCAGCGTAACTATGGGGGGCGTCAATGAGCAGTTCTTC. It is translated as CASSVTMGGVNEQFF.

This chain links TRBV19 with TRBJ2-1; D uncertain. Trimming pared 1 base from V and 5 bases from J, leaving 12 bases between. Germline V gene lookup returns CDR1 LNHDA and CDR2 SQIVND (reference sequence). The length of the CDR3 is 15 residues. The chain's CDR3 is CASSIGAFVDNEQFF. CDR3 nucleotides: TGTGCCAGTAGTATAGGGGCGTTCGTCGACAATGAGCAGTTCTTC.

A word on this clone: Other DNA sequences in the sample encode the same CDR3. This sequence joins TRBV11-3 and TRBJ2-1, with 7 bases that match TRBD1. J lost 3 bases, V lost 5 bases, and 4 bases had no gene match. The CDR3 is 14 amino acids. The germline V gene encodes CDR1 SGHNT and CDR2 YENEEA. CDR3: CASSPRDSYNEQFF. The CDR3 nucleotides are TGTGCCAGCAGCCCCCGGGACAGCTACAATGAGCAGTTCTTC.

The chain carries TRBV7-2 and TRBJ2-5; maybe TRBD1 (6 bases). With the DNA end fitting TRBJ2-7 better, the J assignment may be wrong. The CDR3 has 15 amino acids. Germline V gene sequence: CDR1 SGHTA, CDR2 FQGNSA. CDR3 nucleotide sequence: TGTGCCAGCAGCTTAGGCCGGTTGGGGGCGGCCGAGCAGTACTTC. Translating it yields CASSLGRLGAAEQYF.

This clone was detected only once. The sample has other DNA sequences that encode this CDR3 too. The CDR3 DNA is TGTGCCAGCAGTCGACAGGGGTACAATGAGCAGTTCTTC. Its protein product is CASSRQGYNEQFF. The gene calls are TRBV6-1 and TRBJ2-1, with TRBD1 matching 8 bases. The CDR3 consists of 13 residues. The germline CDR1 and CDR2 sequences are MNHNS and SASEGT. The junction had 1 base not matched to a gene; V was cut back by 5 bases and J by 4 bases.

The chain uses TRBV30 and TRBJ1-2; 8 nucleotides match TRBD1. The CDR3 length is 12 residues. Per the germline V gene, CDR1 is GTSNPN and CDR2 is SVGIG (reference sequence). V was pared by 3 bases and J by 3 bases, with 0 bases of the junction left unmatched. The CDR3 coding sequence is TGTGCCTGGAGACAGGGGGACTATGGCTACACCTTC. Translating it yields CAWRQGDYGYTF.

The chain employs TRBV19 and TRBJ1-2; no definite D call. Germline V gene data show CDR1 as LNHDA and CDR2 as SQIVND (reference sequence). There are 16 residues in the CDR3. V was shortened by 5 bases and J by 0 bases, with 16 bases between the two germline ends. CDR3 sequence: CASSGGDNWPNYGYTF. CDR3 DNA: TGTGCCAGTAGTGGCGGGGATAACTGGCCTAACTATGGCTACACCTTC.

The rearrangement joins TRBV5-6 to TRBJ1-5, with D possibly TRBD1 on 6 matching bases. This CDR3 is built from 16 residues. Germline V gene lookup returns CDR1 SGHDT and CDR2 YYEEEE. Trimming stripped 1 base from V and 4 bases from J, with 15 bases between. The CDR3 DNA reads as TGTGCCAGCAGCTTGCGCAGTACGGACAGAAATCAGCCCCAGCATTTT. Translation gives CASSLRSTDRNQPQHF.

This clone was observed a few times. One end of the junction does not line up with germline, which may come from a read error. V and J are TRBV6-1 and TRBJ2-7; tentatively, D is TRBD1 or TRBD2 (8 bases each). This CDR3 comprises 14 residues. Germline V lookup: CDR1 MNHNS, CDR2 SASEGT. The CDR3 coding sequence is TGTGCCAGCACCCAGGGGGCGGGAGGCCCCCCAGCCCGATTC. The encoded protein is CASTQGAGGPPARF.

This clone was seen a single time. The chain uses TRBV21-1 and TRBJ1-3. TRBV21-1 has pseudogene status. CDR3 length equals 16 residues. CDR3 bases: TGTGCCAGCAGCAAAGTAACGGGGGCGCCTGGAAACACCATATATTTT. It translates to CASSKVTGAPGNTIYF.